The clone carrying this T cell receptor (beta chain) was detected once. Its specificity is not known. This entry belongs to a study of CD4 T cells in relation to SARS-CoV-2 and coronaviruses. Before the COVID-19 pandemic, during about 2011-2019, CD4+ T cells were taken from unexposed donors. Isolation of CD4+ T cells took place after around 11 days in culture. Each well had a few million PBMCs in about 5% human AB serum with IL-2. On days 3 and 7, cultures got half fresh IL-2 medium. The CDR3 consists of 16 residues. Method: immunoSEQ multiplex PCR; TCRdb's copy keeps in-frame clones and lacks some. The repertoire holds 25,000 to 35,000 clones, with 55% to 75% as singletons.

The receptor comes from a human donor in good health. Specimen: CD4+ T cells from PBMCs, cultured in vitro. The chain carries TRBV21-1 and TRBJ2-2; TRBD2, as called in the table, went unchecked against the DNA. TRBV21-1 is noted as a pseudogene. The CDR3 region has the DNA TGTGCCAGCAGTCAGGGACTAGCGGGTACCCCCGGGGAGCTGTTTTTT. Translated: CASSQGLAGTPGELFF.